Listed here are 32 T cell receptor beta chains from one sample, sequenced in a study of T-cell memory formation after mild COVID-19. TCRdb ran MiXCR on the 5' RACE reads and lists one entry per CDR3 protein. Here the sample spans about 360,000 distinct CDR3 sequences, roughly an eighth being singletons. The material sequenced was PBMCs or a T cell subset sorted from them (not recorded which). These receptors all come from a man aged 18 to 30 who had mild COVID-19 (a few samples of this study predate the infection). Cell type and time point are not known.

This clonotype was seen a few times. The chain uses TRBV18 and TRBJ2-3, with D maybe TRBD2 (6 bases). The CDR3 extends over 14 amino acids. The germline V gene has CDR1 KGHSH and CDR2 LQKENI. V gave up 5 bases and J gave up 4 bases, with 13 bases separating them. The DNA for the CDR3 is TGTGCCAGCTCAGAATTGAGGGACTCAGATACGCAGTATTTT. This sequence encodes CASSELRDSDTQYF.

The chain combines TRBV18 with TRBJ2-7; TRBD2 matches at 8 bases. V gave up 5 bases and J gave up 3 bases; unmatched junction bases: 3. The CDR3 is made up of 13 amino acids. In germline, CDR1 is KGHSH, CDR2 LQKENI. The CDR3 region is CASSSRGGYEQYF. DNA for the CDR3: TGTGCCAGCTCATCACGGGGGGGCTACGAGCAGTACTTC.

The V call is TRBV12-3 or TRBV12-4, the J call TRBJ2-4, with TRBD1 matching over 10 bases. With 1 base clipped from V and 5 bases from J, the junction kept 8 bases outside the gene matches. The CDR3 covers 17 residues. The CDR3 DNA reads as TGTGCCAGCAGTTTAGGACAGGGGGCAGTTTGGGAAAACATTCAGTACTTC. Translated: CASSLGQGAVWENIQYF.

This clonotype appeared a few times. The V gene is TRBV12-3 or TRBV12-4, the J gene TRBJ2-2, with 8 bases fitting TRBD2. The CDR3 is 15 residues long. The ends lost 4 bases at V and 2 bases at J; junction bases unmatched: 3. The CDR3 loop reads CASSSTSGNTGELFF. CDR3 nucleotide sequence: TGTGCCAGCAGTTCCACTAGCGGAAACACCGGGGAGCTGTTTTTT.

This clonotype has a count of ten or more. The chain has TRBV5-1 and TRBJ2-3, with 8 nucleotides matching TRBD1. Germline V lookup: CDR1 SGHRS, CDR2 YFSETQ. The CDR3 runs 16 residues. V lost 5 bases and J lost 1; bases outside the gene matches: 9. CDR3 DNA sequence: TGCGCCAGCAGATCACCAGGGGGCGAAGGCACAGATACGCAGTATTTT. This codes for CASRSPGGEGTDTQYF.

This clonotype was counted only a few times. At one end the junction does not follow the germline gene, possibly because of a read error. V and J are TRBV18 and TRBJ2-5; 12 nucleotides match TRBD2. Germline V gene lookup returns CDR1 KGHSH and CDR2 LQKENI. The length of the CDR3 is 17 residues. The CDR3 DNA reads as TGTGCCACCTCACCACGAACTAGCGGGGGGCCACAAGAGACCCAGTACTTC. It specifies CATSPRTSGGPQETQYF.

This clonotype was observed a handful of times. The CDR3 sequence: CASSLKAENIQYF. The CDR3 DNA sequence: TGTGCCAGCAGCTTAAAGGCAGAAAACATTCAGTACTTC. This sequence joins TRBV11-2 and TRBJ2-4; D unclear. This CDR3 comprises 13 residues. Per the germline V gene, CDR1 is SGHAT and CDR2 is FQNNGV. Trimming left V 2 bases short and J 5 bases short, with 7 bases between.

This chain uses TRBV12-3 or TRBV12-4 with TRBJ1-3; D is uncertain. The length of the CDR3 is 15 residues. The V end was cut by 8 bases, the J end by 0 bases, with 14 bases between. DNA of the CDR3: TGTGCCAGCGAACAGACCGGTGCCTCTGGAAACACCATATATTTT. Protein product: CASEQTGASGNTIYF.

This clonotype has only a few counts. V and J are TRBV29-1 and TRBJ2-3; D could derive from TRBD1 or TRBD2 (5 bases each). Trimming took 5 bases from V and 0 from J, leaving 12 bases between them. CDR1 is SQVTM and CDR2 is ANQGSEA in the germline V gene. There are 14 residues in the CDR3. The CDR3 coding sequence is TGCAGCGTTTGGGGCAGCGGAAGCACAGATACGCAGTATTTT. Translated: CSVWGSGSTDTQYF.

The rearrangement uses TRBV4-3 and TRBJ2-1, with D possibly being TRBD2 (6 bases). V dropped 3 bases and J dropped 10 bases, with 25 bases sitting between them. This CDR3 spans 17 amino acids. Per germline, CDR1 LGHNA and CDR2 YSLEER. CDR3 nucleotide sequence: TGCGCCAGCAGCCACCCTGGCGGGACTCGATTACGGGGGGAGCAGTTCTTC. It encodes CASSHPGGTRLRGEQFF.

The chain uses TRBV18 and TRBJ2-7; no firm D call. Trimming removed 10 bases at V and 2 bases at J, with 12 bases between. Germline V gives CDR1 KGHSH, CDR2 LQKENI. The CDR3 sequence is 12 residues long. CDR3 loop: CATSSSTYEQYF. Written as DNA, the CDR3 is TGTGCCACTTCGAGCAGTACCTACGAGCAGTACTTC.

V and J are TRBV2 and TRBJ1-1; 7 bases fit TRBD1. Germline assignment: CDR1 SNHLY and CDR2 FYNNEI. The CDR3 length is 13 residues. The ends lost 8 bases at V and 1 base at J; junction bases unmatched: 4. Here the CDR3 DNA reads TGTGCCAGCCCGGGACAGAAGAACACTGAAGCTTTCTTT. Translated: CASPGQKNTEAFF.

This clonotype came up a few times. J is TRBJ2-1 and V is TRBV2; tentative D call: TRBD1 (6 bases). Trimming cost V 6 bases and J 9 bases, with 12 bases left between them. Per germline, CDR1 SNHLY and CDR2 FYNNEI. The CDR3 consists of 12 residues. The CDR3 region is CASRGDTFEQFF. CDR3 nucleotides: TGTGCCAGCAGGGGGGACACTTTTGAGCAGTTCTTC.

The rearrangement uses TRBV19 and TRBJ2-3; D may match TRBD1 or TRBD2 (5 bases each). The CDR3 has 15 amino acids. V was pared by 1 base and J by 5 bases, with 13 bases between. Germline V gene data show CDR1 as LNHDA and CDR2 as SQIVND (reference sequence). DNA for the CDR3: TGTGCCAGTAGTATAGGAGGGGCTGGAGGAGATACGCAGTATTTT. This translates into CASSIGGAGGDTQYF.

The chain couples TRBV5-1 to TRBJ2-3; possible D gene TRBD1, 5 bases. CDR1 is SGHRS and CDR2 is YFSETQ in the germline V gene. The CDR3 has 16 residues. V dropped 0 bases and J dropped 6 bases, with 17 bases sitting between them. DNA for the CDR3: TGCGCCAGCAGCTTGGGGCTGCAGGGCCAGATGGATACGCAGTATTTT. Its protein product is CASSLGLQGQMDTQYF. Using reference TRBV5-1 and TRBJ2-3 for the parts outside the CDR3, the full variable domain is KAGVTQTPRYLIKTRGQQVTLSCSPISGHRSVSWYQQTPGQGLQFLFEYFSETQRNKGNFPGRFSGRQFSNSRSEMNVSTLELGDSALYLCASSLGLQGQMDTQYFGPGTRLTVL.

The J gene is TRBJ2-1, the V gene TRBV4-3, with TRBD2 identical over 12 bases. J was trimmed by 12 bases and V by 1 base; bases with no gene match: 7. The CDR3 spans 15 residues. The germline V gene encodes CDR1 LGHNA and CDR2 YSLEER. CDR3 amino acids: CASSQGLGTSGSQFF. CDR3 DNA sequence: TGCGCCAGCAGCCAAGGTCTCGGGACTAGCGGGTCGCAGTTCTTC.

The chain combines TRBV6-6 with TRBJ1-3; TRBD1 is a possible D gene (6 bases). CDR3 length: 13 amino acids. Trimming shortened V by 8 bases and J by 5 bases, and 13 bases separated the two germline ends. CDR1 MNHNY and CDR2 SVGAGI come from the germline V gene (reference sequence). The CDR3 sequence: CASAQQGRNTIYF. CDR3 sequence (DNA): TGTGCCAGCGCCCAGCAGGGGCGAAACACCATATATTTT.

The CDR3 spells CASSPPPKSQNYGYTF. The CDR3, as DNA: TGTGCCAGCTCACCACCACCCAAATCCCAAAACTATGGCTACACCTTC. The rearrangement uses TRBV18 and TRBJ1-2, with D unresolved. CDR1 and CDR2 from the germline V gene are KGHSH and LQKENI. The CDR3 has 16 residues. V lost 0 bases to trimming and J lost 2 bases, with 13 bases between them.

This rearrangement joins TRBV5-1 to TRBJ2-2, with 11 nucleotides matching TRBD2. With 3 bases clipped from V and 4 bases from J, the junction kept 11 bases outside the gene matches. Germline assignment: CDR1 SGHRS and CDR2 YFSETQ. The CDR3 covers 18 residues. CDR3 DNA sequence: TGCGCCAGCAGCTCTGTCGTACTAGCGGGGGAGAGCACCGGGGAGCTGTTTTTT. Protein sequence: CASSSVVLAGESTGELFF.

Many counts were recorded for this clonotype. The chain is built from TRBV6-2 or TRBV6-3 and TRBJ1-5; D not certain. The CDR3 is 12 amino acids. V was shortened by 5 bases and J by 3 bases, with 5 bases between the two germline ends. Germline assignment: CDR1 MNHEY and CDR2 SVGEGT. CDR3: CASSTSNQPQHF. The DNA of the CDR3 is TGTGCCAGCAGTACATCCAATCAGCCCCAGCATTTT.

The J gene is TRBJ1-1, the V gene TRBV12-3 or TRBV12-4, with TRBD1 matching over 10 bases. The CDR3 runs 16 residues. With V trimmed by 6 bases and J by 0 bases, 7 bases remained unmatched. CDR3 in DNA: TGTGCCAGCAGGGGGGACAGGGGCGAAGTGAACACTGAAGCTTTCTTT. Its translation is CASRGDRGEVNTEAFF.

The V and J genes are TRBV12-3 or TRBV12-4 and TRBJ1-1; TRBD1 aligns across 7 bases. The CDR3 consists of 15 residues. The V gene end was trimmed by 6 bases and the J gene end by 1 base; junction bases not matched to a gene: 8. In DNA, the CDR3 is TGTGCCAGCAGATTACCGGGACAGACGAACACTGAAGCTTTCTTT. As protein: CASRLPGQTNTEAFF.

This clonotype was seen only a few times. The V gene is TRBV7-3, the J gene TRBJ2-3, with 9 bases aligning to TRBD2. Germline assignment: CDR1 SGHTA and CDR2 FQGTGA. The V segment lost 5 bases and the J segment 6 bases; nucleotides outside the gene matches: 6. The CDR3 length is 14 residues. DNA for the CDR3: TGTGCCAGCAGCACGCGGGGGGGCGGTGATACGCAGTATTTT. This encodes CASSTRGGGDTQYF.

The V and J genes are TRBV4-3 and TRBJ1-5, with D uncertain. With 1 base removed from V and 7 bases from J, the gap between germline ends came to 14 bases. Germline V gene lookup returns CDR1 LGHNA and CDR2 YSLEER. This CDR3 is 15 amino acids long. The CDR3, as DNA: TGCGCCAGCAGCCAAGTGGAACACCCGGGGCAGCCCCAGCATTTT. Its protein is CASSQVEHPGQPQHF.

This clonotype was seen a handful of times. V usage is TRBV30 and J usage is TRBJ1-2; the match to TRBD1 covers 12 bases. The V gene end was trimmed by 6 bases and the J gene end by 8 bases; junction bases not matched to a gene: 4. The CDR3 is made up of 12 amino acids. Germline V lookup: CDR1 GTSNPN, CDR2 SVGIG (reference sequence). The CDR3 DNA follows: TGTGCCTGCCCGGGACAGGGGGCGGGCTACACCTTC. It yields the protein CACPGQGAGYTF.

This clonotype was seen more than once but under ten times. This chain uses TRBV5-1 with TRBJ2-2; 9 nucleotides line up with TRBD2. Trimming cost V 4 bases and J 2 bases; bases outside gene matches: 6. Per the germline V gene, CDR1 is SGHRS and CDR2 is YFSETQ. This CDR3 has 16 amino acids. CDR3 amino acids: CASSPPGTSNTGELFF. CDR3 DNA: TGCGCCAGCAGCCCCCCCGGGACTAGCAACACCGGGGAGCTGTTTTTT.

This clonotype has at least ten counts. The CDR3 loop is CASSLARTAKNIQYF. The CDR3 bases are TGTGCCAGCAGCTTAGCGAGGACAGCCAAAAACATTCAGTACTTC. This chain links TRBV7-2 with TRBJ2-4; D is ambiguous. The germline CDR1 and CDR2 sequences are SGHTA and FQGNSA. The V end lost 0 bases, the J end lost 0 bases, and 6 bases lay between the germline ends. The CDR3 spans 15 residues.

The V call is TRBV7-3, the J call TRBJ2-3, with a possible D match to TRBD2 (5 bases). V dropped 5 bases and J dropped 0 bases, with 15 bases sitting between them. The CDR3 consists of 16 residues. Germline lookup yields CDR1 SGHTA and CDR2 FQGTGA. CDR3 amino acids: CASSLVPTTSTDTQYF. CDR3 bases: TGTGCCAGCAGCCTAGTGCCGACTACTAGCACAGATACGCAGTATTTT.

The chain combines TRBV27 with TRBJ2-1; 13 bases align to TRBD2. The germline V gene encodes CDR1 MNHEY and CDR2 SMNVEV (reference sequence). V lost 6 bases to trimming and J lost 4 bases; unmatched junction nucleotides: 3. CDR3 length: 15 amino acids. The CDR3 coding sequence is TGTGCCAGCAGACTAGCGGGGGGGCAGTACAATGAGCAGTTCTTC. Translation: CASRLAGGQYNEQFF.

The V call is TRBV5-6, the J call TRBJ2-3; D unclear. The CDR3 covers 11 residues. The ends were cut back, 4 bases at V and 11 bases at J, with 11 bases in the middle. Germline CDR1 and CDR2: SGHDT and YYEEEE. CDR3 protein: CASSRFGGQYF. In DNA form, the CDR3 reads TGTGCCAGCAGCCGCTTTGGTGGGCAGTATTTT.

The CDR3 coding sequence is TGTGCCAGCAGTGGGACTAGCGGAGCTAGCACAGATACGCAGTATTTT. Translation gives CASSGTSGASTDTQYF. V is TRBV2 and J is TRBJ2-3; 10 bases fit TRBD2. This CDR3 comprises 16 residues. Per the germline V gene, CDR1 is SNHLY and CDR2 is FYNNEI. V lost 4 bases and J lost 0; bases outside the gene matches: 4.

This sequence joins TRBV6-6 and TRBJ2-7; D remains ambiguous. This CDR3 is 16 amino acids long. CDR1 MNHNY and CDR2 SVGAGI come from the germline V gene (reference sequence). V was cut by 2 bases and J by 3 bases, with 17 bases left in between. DNA of the CDR3: TGTGCCAGCAGTTACCCCGGAGACACTAACGTCTACGAGCAGTACTTC. Translating it yields CASSYPGDTNVYEQYF.